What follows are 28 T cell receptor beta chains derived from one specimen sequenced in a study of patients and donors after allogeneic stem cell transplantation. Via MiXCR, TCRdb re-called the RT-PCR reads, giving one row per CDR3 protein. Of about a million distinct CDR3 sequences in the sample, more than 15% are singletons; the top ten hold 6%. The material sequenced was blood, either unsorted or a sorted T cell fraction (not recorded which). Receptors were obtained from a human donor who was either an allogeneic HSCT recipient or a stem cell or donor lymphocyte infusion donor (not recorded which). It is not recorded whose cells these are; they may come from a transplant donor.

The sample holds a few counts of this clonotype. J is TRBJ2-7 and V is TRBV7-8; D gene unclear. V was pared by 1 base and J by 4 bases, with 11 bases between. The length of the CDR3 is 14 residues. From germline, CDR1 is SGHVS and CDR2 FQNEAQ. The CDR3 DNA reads TGTGCCAGCAGCTTAGAGGGCAGGCTTTACGAGCAGTACTTC. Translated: CASSLEGRLYEQYF.

CDR3 loop: CASSYSLEFNQPQHF. The CDR3 DNA sequence: TGTGCCAGCAGTTACTCGCTGGAGTTCAATCAGCCCCAGCATTTT. The chain couples TRBV6-2 or TRBV6-3 to TRBJ1-5; no clear D. The length of the CDR3 is 15 residues. From germline, CDR1 is MNHEY and CDR2 SVGEGT. Trimming shortened V by 0 bases and J by 3 bases, and 9 bases separated the two germline ends.

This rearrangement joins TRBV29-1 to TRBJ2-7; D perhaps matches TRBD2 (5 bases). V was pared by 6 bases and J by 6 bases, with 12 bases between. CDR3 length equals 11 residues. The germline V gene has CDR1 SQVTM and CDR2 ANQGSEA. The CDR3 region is CSVAAGGEQYF. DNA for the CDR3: TGCAGCGTCGCCGCGGGTGGCGAGCAGTACTTC.

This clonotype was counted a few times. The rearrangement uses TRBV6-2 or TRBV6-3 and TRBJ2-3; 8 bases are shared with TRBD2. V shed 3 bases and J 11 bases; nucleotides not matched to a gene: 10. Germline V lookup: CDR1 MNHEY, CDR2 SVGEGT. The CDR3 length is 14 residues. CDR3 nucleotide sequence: TGTGCCAGCAGTTATTATGGCGGGAGGACTCAGCAGTATTTT. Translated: CASSYYGGRTQQYF.

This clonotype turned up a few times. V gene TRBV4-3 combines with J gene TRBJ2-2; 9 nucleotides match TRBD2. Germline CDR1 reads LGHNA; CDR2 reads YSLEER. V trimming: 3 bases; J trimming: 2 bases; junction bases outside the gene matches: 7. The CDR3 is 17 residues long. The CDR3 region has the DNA TGCGCCAGCAGCCAGAATAGCGGGGGCCGAAACACCGGGGAGCTGTTTTTT. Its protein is CASSQNSGGRNTGELFF.

The CDR3 here is CASSLLPLEVTEQFF. The CDR3 DNA reads TGTGCCAGCAGCTTATTACCGCTAGAAGTCACTGAGCAGTTCTTC. This chain uses TRBV7-2 with TRBJ2-1; no clear D. Trimming took off 2 bases at V and 9 bases at J, with 17 bases between the two ends. Germline CDR1 SGHTA, CDR2 FQGNSA. The CDR3 is made up of 15 amino acids.

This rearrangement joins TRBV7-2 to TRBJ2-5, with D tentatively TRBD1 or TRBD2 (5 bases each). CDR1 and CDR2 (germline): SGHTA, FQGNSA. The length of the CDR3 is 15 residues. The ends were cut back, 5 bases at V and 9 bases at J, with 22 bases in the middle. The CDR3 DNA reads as TGTGCCAGCAGCCCAGCCGGGACGGTACCAAGGGCCCAGTACTTC. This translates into CASSPAGTVPRAQYF.

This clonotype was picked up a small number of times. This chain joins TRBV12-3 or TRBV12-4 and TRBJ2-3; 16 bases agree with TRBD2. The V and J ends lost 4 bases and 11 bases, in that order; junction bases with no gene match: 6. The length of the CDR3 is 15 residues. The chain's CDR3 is CASSSGTSGRARQYF. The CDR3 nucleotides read TGTGCCAGCAGTTCCGGGACTAGCGGGAGGGCCCGGCAGTATTTT.

CDR3 in DNA: TGCGCCAGCAGCTTGATCGGGATGGGTGAAGCTTTCTTT. This translates into CASSLIGMGEAFF. The chain carries TRBV5-1 and TRBJ1-1; D remains ambiguous. With 1 base removed from V and 7 bases from J, the gap between germline ends came to 11 bases. The CDR3 loop spans 13 amino acids. Per germline, CDR1 SGHRS and CDR2 YFSETQ.

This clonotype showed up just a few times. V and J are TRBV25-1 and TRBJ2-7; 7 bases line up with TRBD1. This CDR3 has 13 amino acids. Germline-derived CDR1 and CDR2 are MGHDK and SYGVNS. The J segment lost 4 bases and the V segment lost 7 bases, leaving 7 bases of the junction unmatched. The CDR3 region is CASTRTGLYEQYF. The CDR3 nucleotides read TGTGCCAGCACAAGGACAGGATTGTACGAGCAGTACTTC.

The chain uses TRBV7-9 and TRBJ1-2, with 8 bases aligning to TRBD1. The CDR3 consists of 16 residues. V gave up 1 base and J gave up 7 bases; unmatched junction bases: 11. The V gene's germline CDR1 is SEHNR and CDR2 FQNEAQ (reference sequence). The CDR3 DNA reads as TGTGCCAGCAGCTTAGATTCCAAGACAGGGGTCGCTGGCTACACCTTC. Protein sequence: CASSLDSKTGVAGYTF.

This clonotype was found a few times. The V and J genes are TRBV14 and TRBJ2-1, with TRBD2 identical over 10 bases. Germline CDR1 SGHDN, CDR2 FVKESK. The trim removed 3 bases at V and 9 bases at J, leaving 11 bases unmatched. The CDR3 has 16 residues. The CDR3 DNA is TGTGCCAGCAGCCACCTTAGGGCTAGCGGGAGAAGTGAGCAGTTCTTC. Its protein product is CASSHLRASGRSEQFF.

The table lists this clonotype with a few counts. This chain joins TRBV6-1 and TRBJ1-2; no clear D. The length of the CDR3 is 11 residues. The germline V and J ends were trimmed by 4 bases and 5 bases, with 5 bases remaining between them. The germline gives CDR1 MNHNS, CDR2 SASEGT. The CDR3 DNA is TGTGCCAGCAGTGCCCGTTATGGCTACACCTTC. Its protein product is CASSARYGYTF.

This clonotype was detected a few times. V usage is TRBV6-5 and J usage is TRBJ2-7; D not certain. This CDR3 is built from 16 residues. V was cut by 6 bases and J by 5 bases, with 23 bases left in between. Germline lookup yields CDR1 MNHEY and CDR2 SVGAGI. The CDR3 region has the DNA TGTGCCAGCAGCTACCGTGTTTTTTCTCTCACAGACGAGCAGTACTTC. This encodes CASSYRVFSLTDEQYF.

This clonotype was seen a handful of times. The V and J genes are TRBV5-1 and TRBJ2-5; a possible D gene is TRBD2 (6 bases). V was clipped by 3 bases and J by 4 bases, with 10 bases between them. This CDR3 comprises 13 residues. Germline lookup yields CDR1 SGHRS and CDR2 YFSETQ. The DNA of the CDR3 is TGCGCCAGCAGCTCGTGGGGAGGAGAGACCCAGTACTTC. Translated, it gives CASSSWGGETQYF.

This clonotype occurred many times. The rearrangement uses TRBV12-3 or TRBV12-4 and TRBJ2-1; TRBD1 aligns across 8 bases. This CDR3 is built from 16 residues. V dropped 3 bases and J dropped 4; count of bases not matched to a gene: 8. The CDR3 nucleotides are TGTGCCAGCAGTTTCCAGGGGGCCAGGATTTACAATGAGCAGTTCTTC. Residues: CASSFQGARIYNEQFF.

The DNA for the CDR3 is TGCGCCAGCAGCCCTTGGACCCAGGGGAACACCGGGGAGCTGTTTTTT. It encodes CASSPWTQGNTGELFF. The chain links TRBV4-3 to TRBJ2-2; possible D gene TRBD1, 5 bases. With 4 bases removed from V and 1 base from J, the gap between germline ends came to 13 bases. From germline, CDR1 is LGHNA and CDR2 YSLEER. This CDR3 is 16 amino acids long.

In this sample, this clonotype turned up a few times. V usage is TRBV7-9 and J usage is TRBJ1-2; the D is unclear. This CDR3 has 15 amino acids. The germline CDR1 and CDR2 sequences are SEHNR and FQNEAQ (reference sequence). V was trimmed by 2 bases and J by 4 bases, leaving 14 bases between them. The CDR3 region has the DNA TGTGCCAGCAGCTTATCGAGCGCCCCCCGCTATGGCTACACCTTC. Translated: CASSLSSAPRYGYTF.

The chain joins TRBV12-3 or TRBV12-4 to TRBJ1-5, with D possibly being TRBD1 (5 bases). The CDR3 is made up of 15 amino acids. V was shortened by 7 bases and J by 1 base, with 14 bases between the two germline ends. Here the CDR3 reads CASTPGGKSNQPQHF. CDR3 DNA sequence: TGTGCCAGCACCCCCGGGGGAAAGAGCAATCAGCCCCAGCATTTT.

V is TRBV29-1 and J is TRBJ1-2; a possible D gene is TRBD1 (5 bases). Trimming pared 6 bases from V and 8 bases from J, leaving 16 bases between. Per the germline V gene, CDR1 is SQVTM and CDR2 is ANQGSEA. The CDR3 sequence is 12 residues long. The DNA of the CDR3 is TGCAGCGTCGAGTTCAGGGAGAGCGGCTACACCTTC. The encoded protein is CSVEFRESGYTF. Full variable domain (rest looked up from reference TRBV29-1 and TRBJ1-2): SAVISQKPSRDICQRGTSLTIQCQVDSQVTMMFWYRQQPGQSLTLIATANQGSEATYESGFVIDKFPISRPNLTFSTLTVSNMSPEDSSIYLCSVEFRESGYTFGSGTRLTVV.

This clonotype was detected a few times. The CDR3 nucleotides read TGTGCCTCCGGGGAAAACGCCTACGAGCAGTACTTC. This translates into CASGENAYEQYF. The gene calls are TRBV10-3 and TRBJ2-7; D perhaps matches TRBD2 (5 bases). The V gene's germline CDR1 is ENHRY and CDR2 SYGVKD. V was pared by 11 bases and J by 2 bases, with 13 bases between. The CDR3 consists of 12 residues.

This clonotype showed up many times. CDR3 coding DNA: TGTGCCAGCAGTTTATTCGGGAGCACAGATACGCAGTATTTT. It yields the protein CASSLFGSTDTQYF. The chain couples TRBV12-3 or TRBV12-4 to TRBJ2-3; D is ambiguous. The CDR3 has 14 amino acids. Trimming took off 2 bases at V and 0 bases at J, with 6 bases between the two ends.

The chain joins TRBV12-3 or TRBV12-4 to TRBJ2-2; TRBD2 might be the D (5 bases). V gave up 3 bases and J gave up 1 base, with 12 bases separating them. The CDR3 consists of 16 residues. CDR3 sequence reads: CASSFEGYRNTGELFF. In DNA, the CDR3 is TGTGCCAGCAGTTTCGAGGGTTACAGGAACACCGGGGAGCTGTTTTTT.

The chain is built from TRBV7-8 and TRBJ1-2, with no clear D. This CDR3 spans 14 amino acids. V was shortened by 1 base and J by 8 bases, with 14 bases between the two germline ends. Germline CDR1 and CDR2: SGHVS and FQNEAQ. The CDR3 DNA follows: TGTGCCAGCAGCTTAGAAACAGCTAAGGGAGGCTACACCTTC. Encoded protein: CASSLETAKGGYTF.

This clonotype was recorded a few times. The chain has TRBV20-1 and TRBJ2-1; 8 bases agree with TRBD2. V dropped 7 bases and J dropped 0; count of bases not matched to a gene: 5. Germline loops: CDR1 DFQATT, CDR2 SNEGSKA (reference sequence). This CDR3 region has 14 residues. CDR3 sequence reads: CSGLAGGSYNEQFF. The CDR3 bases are TGCAGTGGCCTCGCGGGGGGCTCCTACAATGAGCAGTTCTTC.

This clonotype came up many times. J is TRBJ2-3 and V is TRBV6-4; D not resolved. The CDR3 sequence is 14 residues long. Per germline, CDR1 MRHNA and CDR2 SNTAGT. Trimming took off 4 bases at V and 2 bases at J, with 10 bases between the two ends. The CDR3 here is CASSGAGPTDTQYF. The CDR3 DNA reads TGTGCCAGCAGTGGCGCCGGCCCCACAGATACGCAGTATTTT.

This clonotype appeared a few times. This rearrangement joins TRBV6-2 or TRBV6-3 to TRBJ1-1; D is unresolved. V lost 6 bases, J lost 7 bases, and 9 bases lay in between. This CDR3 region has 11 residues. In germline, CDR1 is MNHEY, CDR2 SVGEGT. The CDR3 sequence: CASSRNLEAFF. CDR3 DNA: TGTGCCAGCAGCCGGAATCTTGAAGCTTTCTTT.

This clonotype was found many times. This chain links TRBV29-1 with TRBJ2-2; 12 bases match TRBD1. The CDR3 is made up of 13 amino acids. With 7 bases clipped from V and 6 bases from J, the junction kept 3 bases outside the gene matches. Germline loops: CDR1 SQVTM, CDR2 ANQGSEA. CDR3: CSAGQGAAGELFF. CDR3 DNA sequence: TGCAGCGCGGGACAGGGGGCCGCCGGGGAGCTGTTTTTT.